Listed below are T cell receptor beta chains from one sample, sequenced in a study of cytomegalovirus exposure and HLA in healthy donors. Only in-frame clones appear in the TCRdb table, and some are missing; sequencing was by immunoSEQ multiplex PCR. The sample lists 150,000 to 200,000 clones; approximately 73% were seen once. Source material: PBMCs. Every receptor here comes from a young man in good health and CMV-seropositive. Each CDR3 is given with its conserved first and last residue. A D gene is named only where the DNA matches it firmly. Where a row states a size, it is once, few, many or the class of an expanded clone; other rows omit it.

CDR3 DNA: TGTGCCATCAGTGAGTCGAACGCGGGGGAAAATGGCTACACCTTC
CDR3 protein: CAISESNAGENGYTF
clone size: -
D gene: -
J gene: TRBJ1-2
V gene: TRBV10-3

CDR3 DNA: TGCGCCAGCAGCTTTTCGGGACAGGGGAATCAGCCCCAGCATTTT
CDR3 protein: CASSFSGQGNQPQHF
clone size: -
D gene: TRBD1
J gene: TRBJ1-5
V gene: TRBV5-1

CDR3 DNA: TGCGCCAGCAGCTTCAATGGACAGCTCGCTAATGAAAAACTGTTTTTT
CDR3 protein: CASSFNGQLANEKLFF
clone size: -
D gene: -
J gene: TRBJ1-4
V gene: TRBV5-1

CDR3 DNA: TGTGCCAGCGCGGGACAGGGATTCGAGACCCAGTACTTC
CDR3 protein: CASAGQGFETQYF
clone size: -
D gene: TRBD1
J gene: TRBJ2-5
V gene: TRBV7-9

CDR3 DNA: TGTGCCAGCAGCGTTCAAAGCGGGAGGGCCGGATTAGATGAGCAGTTCTTC
CDR3 protein: CASSVQSGRAGLDEQFF
clone size: -
D gene: TRBD2
J gene: TRBJ2-1
V gene: TRBV9

CDR3 DNA: TGCGCCAGCAGCCGAACCCCATCGACAGGGGGTAATCAAGAGACCCAGTACTTC
CDR3 protein: CASSRTPSTGGNQETQYF
clone size: -
D gene: TRBD1
J gene: TRBJ2-5
V gene: TRBV4-1

CDR3 DNA: TGTGCCATCAGTACCGGGACAGGGGCGAACGAGCAGTACTTC
CDR3 protein: CAISTGTGANEQYF
clone size: -
D gene: TRBD1
J gene: TRBJ2-7
V gene: TRBV10-3

CDR3 DNA: TGTGCCTGGAGTGTCAGGCCTCACGAGCAGTACTTC
CDR3 protein: CAWSVRPHEQYF
clone size: few
D gene: -
J gene: TRBJ2-7
V gene: TRBV30

CDR3 DNA: TGTGCCATTCAAAAGAAAACAAGCGGGGCTAGCACAGATACGCAGTATTTT
CDR3 protein: CAIQKKTSGASTDTQYF
clone size: -
D gene: TRBD2
J gene: TRBJ2-3
V gene: TRBV10-3

CDR3 DNA: TGTGCCAGTAGTCCGCGGACAGGGTGGAGCGAAAAACTGTTTTTT
CDR3 protein: CASSPRTGWSEKLFF
clone size: -
D gene: TRBD1
J gene: TRBJ1-4
V gene: TRBV19